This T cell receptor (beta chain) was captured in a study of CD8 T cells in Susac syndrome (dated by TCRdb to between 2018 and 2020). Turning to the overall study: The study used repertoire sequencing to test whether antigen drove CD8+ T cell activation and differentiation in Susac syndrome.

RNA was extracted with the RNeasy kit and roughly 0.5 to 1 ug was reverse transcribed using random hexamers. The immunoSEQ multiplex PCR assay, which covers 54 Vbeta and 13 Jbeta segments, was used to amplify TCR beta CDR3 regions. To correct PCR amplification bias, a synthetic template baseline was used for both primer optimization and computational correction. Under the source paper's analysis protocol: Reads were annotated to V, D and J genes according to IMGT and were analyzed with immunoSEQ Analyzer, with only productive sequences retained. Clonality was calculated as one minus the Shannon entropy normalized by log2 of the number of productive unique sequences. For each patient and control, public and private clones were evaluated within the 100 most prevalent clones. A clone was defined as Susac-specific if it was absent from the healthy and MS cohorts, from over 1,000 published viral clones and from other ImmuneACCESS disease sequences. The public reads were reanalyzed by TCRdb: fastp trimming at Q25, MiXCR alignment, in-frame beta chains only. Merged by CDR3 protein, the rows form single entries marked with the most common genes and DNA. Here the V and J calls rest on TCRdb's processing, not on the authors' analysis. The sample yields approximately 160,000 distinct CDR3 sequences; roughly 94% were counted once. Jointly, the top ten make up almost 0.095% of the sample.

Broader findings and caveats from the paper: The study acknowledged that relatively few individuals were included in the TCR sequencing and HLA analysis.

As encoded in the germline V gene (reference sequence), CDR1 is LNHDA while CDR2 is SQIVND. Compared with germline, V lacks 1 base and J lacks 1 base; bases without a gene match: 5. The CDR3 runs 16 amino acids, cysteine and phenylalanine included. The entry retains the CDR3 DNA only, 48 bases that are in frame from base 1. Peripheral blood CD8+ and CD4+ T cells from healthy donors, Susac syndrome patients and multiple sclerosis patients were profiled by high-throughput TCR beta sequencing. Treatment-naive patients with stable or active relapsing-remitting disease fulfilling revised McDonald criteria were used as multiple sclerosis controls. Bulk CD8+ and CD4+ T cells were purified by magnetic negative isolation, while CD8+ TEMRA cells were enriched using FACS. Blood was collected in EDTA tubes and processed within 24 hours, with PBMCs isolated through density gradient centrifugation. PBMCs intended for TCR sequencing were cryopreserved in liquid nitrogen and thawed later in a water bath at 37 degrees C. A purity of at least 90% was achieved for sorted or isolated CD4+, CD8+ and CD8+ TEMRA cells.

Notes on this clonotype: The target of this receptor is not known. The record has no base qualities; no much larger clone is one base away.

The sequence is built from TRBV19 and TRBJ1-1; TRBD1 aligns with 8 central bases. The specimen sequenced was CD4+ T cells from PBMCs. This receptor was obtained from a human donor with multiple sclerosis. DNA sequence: TGTGCCAGTAGTATAGCACGGACAGGGACGAACACTGAAGCTTTCTTT. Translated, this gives CASSIARTGTNTEAFF.